The 28 T cell receptor beta chains listed next were all sequenced from one sample in a study of CD8+ T cells in alopecia areata. Stated treatment: oral pan-JAK inhibitor, 5-10 mg twice daily. Sequencing relied on a cDNA template that was reverse transcribed from extracted RNA. Clones were sequenced by immunoSEQ multiplex PCR, and TCRdb holds only the in-frame ones, with some missing. Of 150,000 to 200,000 clones listed, 58% were seen once; the top ten hold under 7%. Sample: CD4+ T cells sorted from blood, taken at week 24, from a patient treated with tofacitinib. Every receptor here comes from a human donor with alopecia areata.

The CDR3 protein is CASSLSGMGGYTF. The CDR3 coding sequence is TGTGCCAGCAGTTTATCCGGGATGGGTGGCTACACCTTC. The J gene is TRBJ1-2, the V gene TRBV28; D remains unclear. The V end lost 1 base, the J end lost 7 bases, and 10 bases lay between the germline ends. There are 13 residues in the CDR3. Germline CDR1 reads MDHEN; CDR2 reads SYDVKM.

This chain joins TRBV28 and TRBJ2-2; D ambiguous. Deletions cut 8 bases from V and 10 bases from J, with 8 bases between. Germline V gene data show CDR1 as MDHEN and CDR2 as SYDVKM. The CDR3 is 10 residues long. CDR3 region: CASLSAELFF. CDR3 in DNA: TGTGCCAGCCTTTCGGCGGAGCTGTTTTTT.

This chain uses TRBV5-1 with TRBJ2-5; the D gene is possibly TRBD2 (6 bases). This CDR3 region has 16 residues. Germline V lookup: CDR1 SGHRS, CDR2 YFSETQ. Deletions cut 0 bases from V and 4 bases from J, with 16 bases between. CDR3 residues: CASSLEGTGGRETQYF. Written as DNA, the CDR3 is TGCGCCAGCAGCTTGGAAGGGACTGGAGGGCGAGAGACCCAGTACTTC. The entire variable domain, with the rest obtained from reference TRBV5-1 and TRBJ2-5, is as follows: KAGVTQTPRYLIKTRGQQVTLSCSPISGHRSVSWYQQTPGQGLQFLFEYFSETQRNKGNFPGRFSGRQFSNSRSEMNVSTLELGDSALYLCASSLEGTGGRETQYFGPGTRLLVL.

This clone was observed a few times. The DNA of the CDR3 is TGTGCCAGCAGCTTTTATCCCTCCTACGAGCAGTACTTC. Translation gives CASSFYPSYEQYF. This sequence joins TRBV7-2 and TRBJ2-7, with D unresolved. This CDR3 has 13 residues. The germline gives CDR1 SGHTA, CDR2 FQGNSA. The germline V and J ends were trimmed by 3 bases and 0 bases, with 6 bases remaining between them.

This clone showed up just once. The chain recombines TRBV5-1 with TRBJ2-5; 8 bases are a match to TRBD1. Germline V CDR1 and CDR2: SGHRS, YFSETQ. The CDR3 consists of 14 residues. V dropped 2 bases and J dropped 2; count of bases not matched to a gene: 2. For the CDR3, the DNA is TGCGCCAGCAGCTTACGGACAGGGCAAGAGACCCAGTACTTC. Its translation: CASSLRTGQETQYF.

About this clone itself: Other DNA sequences in this sample translate to the same CDR3. This chain joins TRBV5-4 and TRBJ2-3; D gene uncertain. The CDR3 is 15 residues long. Trimming stripped 1 base from V and 4 bases from J, with 13 bases between. Germline V gives CDR1 SGHNT, CDR2 YYREEE (reference sequence). CDR3 DNA sequence: TGTGCCAGCAGCTTGCTAAGGGTTTCATCAGATACGCAGTATTTT. Translating gives CASSLLRVSSDTQYF.

The genes are TRBV6-5 and TRBJ2-6; no clear D gene. Deletions cut 5 bases from V and 0 bases from J, with 5 bases between. The CDR3 totals 14 residues. CDR1 and CDR2 (germline): MNHEY, SVGAGI. CDR3 sequence: CASSTHSGANVLTF. In nucleotides, the CDR3 is TGTGCCAGCAGTACGCACTCTGGGGCCAACGTCCTGACTTTC.

This clone occurred many times. The chain has TRBV2 and TRBJ2-1; the D gene is possibly TRBD2 (5 bases). The CDR3 is 14 residues long. The V end was cut by 7 bases, the J end by 10 bases, with 20 bases between. Germline lookup yields CDR1 SNHLY and CDR2 FYNNEI. CDR3 loop: CASIPHRRTEEQFF. The CDR3, as DNA: TGTGCCAGCATCCCTCACCGGAGGACCGAGGAGCAGTTCTTC.

The V gene is TRBV7-3, the J gene TRBJ2-2; unclear D gene. The CDR3 length is 13 residues. Trimming stripped 6 bases from V and 5 bases from J, with 10 bases between. Germline V gene sequence: CDR1 SGHTA, CDR2 FQGTGA. DNA for the CDR3: TGTGCCAGCAGTGGGGTTATGACCGGGGAGCTGTTTTTT. It specifies CASSGVMTGELFF.

This chain links TRBV29-1 with TRBJ1-1; the D gene is possibly TRBD1 (6 bases). The CDR3 has 12 residues. V lost 1 base and J 5 bases, leaving 8 bases between the germline ends. Germline V gene sequence: CDR1 SQVTM, CDR2 ANQGSEA. CDR3 sequence (DNA): TGCAGCGTTGAAGGTCAGGGGACTGAAGCTTTCTTT. This codes for CSVEGQGTEAFF.

V gene TRBV27 combines with J gene TRBJ1-4; D is unclear. The CDR3 sequence is 14 residues long. Germline V lookup: CDR1 MNHEY, CDR2 SMNVEV (reference sequence). V was pared by 4 bases and J by 7 bases, with 13 bases between. Written as DNA, the CDR3 is TGTGCCAGCAGTTCCAGTCCCCGGGTTGAAAAACTGTTTTTT. Protein sequence: CASSSSPRVEKLFF.

This clone has only a few counts. The rearrangement joins TRBV29-1 to TRBJ2-7; 10 nucleotides line up with TRBD1. This CDR3 is built from 15 residues. Per the germline V gene, CDR1 is SQVTM and CDR2 is ANQGSEA. The trim removed 4 bases at V and 5 bases at J, leaving 11 bases unmatched. The DNA of the CDR3 is TGCAGCGTTGGGGAGGTGGACAGGGGGGCCAACGAGCAGTACTTC. Protein sequence: CSVGEVDRGANEQYF.

The chain employs TRBV7-9 and TRBJ2-5; possibly TRBD1 or TRBD2 for D (5 bases each). V dropped 2 bases and J dropped 2 bases, with 12 bases sitting between them. CDR3 length: 15 amino acids. Germline V gene sequence: CDR1 SEHNR, CDR2 FQNEAQ (reference sequence). CDR3 residues: CASSLQFGGQETQYF. CDR3 DNA sequence: TGTGCCAGCAGCTTACAGTTTGGGGGACAAGAGACCCAGTACTTC. Combining the CDR3 with reference TRBV7-9 and TRBJ2-5 gives the whole variable domain DTGVSQNPRHKITKRGQNVTFRCDPISEHNRLYWYRQTLGQGPEFLTYFQNEAQLEKSRLLSDRFSAERPKGSFSTLEIQRTEQGDSAMYLCASSLQFGGQETQYFGPGTRLLVL.

The V gene is TRBV7-9, the J gene TRBJ1-2; possibly TRBD1 for D (5 bases). V dropped 5 bases and J dropped 8 bases, with 12 bases sitting between them. Germline assignment: CDR1 SEHNR and CDR2 FQNEAQ (reference sequence). The CDR3 has 12 amino acids. CDR3 protein: CASSPTGGGYTF. CDR3 coding DNA: TGTGCCAGCAGCCCAACCGGGGGGGGCTACACCTTC. The whole variable domain, remainder taken from reference TRBV7-9 and TRBJ1-2, is DTGVSQNPRHKITKRGQNVTFRCDPISEHNRLYWYRQTLGQGPEFLTYFQNEAQLEKSRLLSDRFSAERPKGSFSTLEIQRTEQGDSAMYLCASSPTGGGYTFGSGTRLTVV.

This clone has just a few counts. This rearrangement joins TRBV5-4 to TRBJ2-3, with D possibly being TRBD2 (7 bases). Germline CDR1 reads SGHNT; CDR2 reads YYREEE (reference sequence). CDR3 length equals 14 residues. Trimming removed 1 base from V and 4 bases from J, with 10 bases in between. The CDR3 DNA reads TGTGCCAGCAGCTTGAAGGGGGGGTCAGATACGCAGTATTTT. Protein product: CASSLKGGSDTQYF.

The chain is built from TRBV7-2 and TRBJ1-6; D unclear. V was pared by 2 bases and J by 6 bases, with 2 bases between. The CDR3 is 12 residues long. CDR1 and CDR2 from the germline V gene are SGHTA and FQGNSA. This CDR3 is CASSLPNSPLHF. CDR3 DNA: TGTGCCAGCAGCTTACCTAATTCACCCCTCCACTTT.

This clone was counted a few times. V and J are TRBV27 and TRBJ2-3, with a weak D call TRBD1 (6 bases). The V and J ends lost 3 bases and 3 bases respectively, with 10 bases between them. CDR1 is MNHEY and CDR2 is SMNVEV in the germline V gene (reference sequence). This CDR3 is 14 amino acids long. The CDR3 reads CASSLNRETDTQYF. The CDR3 bases are TGTGCCAGCAGTTTGAACAGGGAAACAGATACGCAGTATTTT.

This clone was recorded once. The V gene is TRBV19, the J gene TRBJ2-5; D not certain. CDR1 is LNHDA, CDR2 SQIVND, per germline (reference sequence). Trimming cost V 2 bases and J 11 bases, with 12 bases left between them. The CDR3 totals 12 residues. As DNA, the CDR3 is TGTGCCAGTAGTATAACCCGGTCTGTGCAGTACTTC. The encoded protein is CASSITRSVQYF.

CDR3 DNA sequence: TGCGCCAGCAGCTTTCGTATGGGCGGGAAAGGGACCTACGAGCAGTACTTC. Its protein product is CASSFRMGGKGTYEQYF. J is TRBJ2-7 and V is TRBV5-1, with D possibly TRBD2 on 6 matching bases. V was shortened by 2 bases and J by 2 bases, with 20 bases between the two germline ends. Per germline, CDR1 SGHRS and CDR2 YFSETQ. The CDR3 is 17 amino acids.

The chain recombines TRBV5-1 with TRBJ2-5; the match to TRBD2 covers 8 bases. The trim removed 4 bases at V and 1 base at J, leaving 6 bases unmatched. Germline V gene data show CDR1 as SGHRS and CDR2 as YFSETQ. This CDR3 has 15 residues. In nucleotides, the CDR3 is TGCGCCAGCAGCCTGACGGGGACTAGCCAAGAGACCCAGTACTTC. Translating it yields CASSLTGTSQETQYF.

Concerning this clone: The same CDR3 arises from other DNA sequences in this sample as well. The chain recombines TRBV2 with TRBJ2-3; D might be TRBD2 (5 bases). This CDR3 comprises 12 residues. CDR1 and CDR2 from the germline V gene are SNHLY and FYNNEI. V lost 5 bases and J 6 bases, leaving 9 bases between the germline ends. CDR3 DNA sequence: TGTGCCAGCAGTAAACTAGGCGATACGCAGTATTTT. Its protein is CASSKLGDTQYF.

This clone turned up a few times. This sequence joins TRBV29-1 and TRBJ2-3, with 14 bases lining up with TRBD2. The V segment lost 7 bases and the J segment 1 base; nucleotides outside the gene matches: 4. This CDR3 is 15 amino acids long. The germline gives CDR1 SQVTM, CDR2 ANQGSEA. The CDR3 here is CSGLAGGPRTDTQYF. The CDR3 coding sequence is TGCAGCGGACTAGCGGGGGGGCCGCGCACAGATACGCAGTATTTT.

This clone was observed a few times. This chain uses TRBV29-1 with TRBJ1-3; no firm D call. CDR1 and CDR2 from the germline V gene are SQVTM and ANQGSEA. V was clipped by 6 bases and J by 0 bases, with 3 bases between them. This CDR3 is built from 11 residues. CDR3: CSVDSGNTIYF. The CDR3 DNA reads as TGCAGCGTGGACTCTGGAAACACCATATATTTT.

The chain uses TRBV5-1 and TRBJ2-5; D may be TRBD1 (5 bases). The CDR3 extends over 14 amino acids. Germline CDR1 reads SGHRS; CDR2 reads YFSETQ. V dropped 0 bases and J dropped 5 bases, with 11 bases sitting between them. The CDR3 bases are TGCGCCAGCAGCTTGGCTGGCAGGGCGGAGACCCAGTACTTC. Its protein is CASSLAGRAETQYF.

J is TRBJ2-5 and V is TRBV2, with TRBD2 matching over 10 bases. V shed 5 bases and J 3 bases; nucleotides not matched to a gene: 6. Looked up from germline, CDR1 is SNHLY and CDR2 is FYNNEI. The CDR3 loop spans 15 amino acids. This CDR3 reads CASSPGLAVKETQYF. CDR3 nucleotide sequence: TGTGCCAGCAGTCCTGGACTAGCGGTGAAAGAGACCCAGTACTTC.

This chain joins TRBV7-8 and TRBJ1-1; D perhaps matches TRBD1 (5 bases). Germline V gene data show CDR1 as SGHVS and CDR2 as FQNEAQ. This CDR3 has 15 amino acids. Trimming left V 5 bases short and J 1 base short, with 14 bases between. The chain's CDR3 is CASSPSTVSNTEAFF. DNA for the CDR3: TGTGCCAGCAGCCCGTCGACAGTCTCGAACACTGAAGCTTTCTTT.

The chain employs TRBV25-1 and TRBJ1-2; D is ambiguous. Trimming stripped 1 base from V and 4 bases from J, with 10 bases between. The CDR3 is made up of 14 amino acids. Germline loops: CDR1 MGHDK, CDR2 SYGVNS. In DNA, the CDR3 is TGTGCCAGCAGTGAATTCGGCAGGACCTATGGCTACACCTTC. Residues: CASSEFGRTYGYTF.

This clone has just a few counts. The chain combines TRBV7-2 with TRBJ2-3, with TRBD2 identical over 12 bases. The germline V gene has CDR1 SGHTA and CDR2 FQGNSA. The CDR3 has 16 amino acids. The V segment lost 5 bases and the J segment 2 bases; nucleotides outside the gene matches: 5. This chain's CDR3 is CASSPRTSGVTDTQYF. The CDR3 DNA sequence: TGTGCCAGCAGCCCTCGGACTAGCGGGGTCACAGATACGCAGTATTTT. The variable domain in full, completed from reference TRBV7-2 and TRBJ2-3, reads GAGVSQSPSNKVTEKGKDVELRCDPISGHTALYWYRQSLGQGLEFLIYFQGNSAPDKSGLPSDRFSAERTGGSVSTLTIQRTQQEDSAVYLCASSPRTSGVTDTQYFGPGTRLTVL.